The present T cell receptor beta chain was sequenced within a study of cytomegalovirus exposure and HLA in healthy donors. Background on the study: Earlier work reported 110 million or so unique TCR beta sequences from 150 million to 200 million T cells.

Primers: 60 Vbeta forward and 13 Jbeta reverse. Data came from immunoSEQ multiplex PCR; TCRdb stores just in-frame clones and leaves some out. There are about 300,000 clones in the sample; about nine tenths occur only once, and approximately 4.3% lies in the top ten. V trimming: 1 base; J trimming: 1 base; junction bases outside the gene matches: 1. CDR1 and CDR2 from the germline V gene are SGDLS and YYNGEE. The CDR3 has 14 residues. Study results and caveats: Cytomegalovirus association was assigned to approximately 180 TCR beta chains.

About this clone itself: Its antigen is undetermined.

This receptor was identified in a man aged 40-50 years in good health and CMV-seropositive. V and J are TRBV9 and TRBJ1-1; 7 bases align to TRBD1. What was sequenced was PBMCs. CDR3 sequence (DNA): TGTGCCAGCAGCGTATCAGGGGGGAACACTGAAGCTTTCTTT. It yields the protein CASSVSGGNTEAFF.